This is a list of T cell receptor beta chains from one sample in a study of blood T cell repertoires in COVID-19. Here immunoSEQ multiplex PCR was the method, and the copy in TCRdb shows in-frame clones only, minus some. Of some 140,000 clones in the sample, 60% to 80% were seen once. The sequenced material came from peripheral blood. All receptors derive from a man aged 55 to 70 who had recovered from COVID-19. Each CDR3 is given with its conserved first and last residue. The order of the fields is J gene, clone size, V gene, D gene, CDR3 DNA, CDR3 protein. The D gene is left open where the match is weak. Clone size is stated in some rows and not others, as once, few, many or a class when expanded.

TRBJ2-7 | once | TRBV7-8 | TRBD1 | TGTGCCAGCAAGGACAGGTCGGACGAGCAGTACTTC | CASKDRSDEQYF
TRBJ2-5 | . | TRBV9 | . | TGTGCCAGCAGCTCCTCCGGAGTGGGTCAAGAGACCCAGTACTTC | CASSSSGVGQETQYF
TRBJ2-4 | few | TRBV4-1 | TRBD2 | TGCGCCAGCAGCCAAGAGAACTCGGCTAGCGGGAGCTCAAGGAACATTCAGTACTTC | CASSQENSASGSSRNIQYF
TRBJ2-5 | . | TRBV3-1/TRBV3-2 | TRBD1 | TGTGCCAGCAGCCCCAACCAGGCGGGACAGGGGGTCCAAGAGACCCAGTACTTC | CASSPNQAGQGVQETQYF
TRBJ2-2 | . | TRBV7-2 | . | TGTGCCAGCAGCTTAGTGGCGGTAGCATACACCGGGGAGCTGTTTTTT | CASSLVAVAYTGELFF
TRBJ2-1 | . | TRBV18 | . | TGTGCCAGCTCACCACCCGTCGACACAAGGCAGTTCTTC | CASSPPVDTRQFF
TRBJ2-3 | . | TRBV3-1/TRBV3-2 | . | TGTGCCAGCAGCCTCAGGGGCGACGGTAAAGATACGCAGTATTTT | CASSLRGDGKDTQYF
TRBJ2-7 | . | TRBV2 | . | TGTGCCTCGAGCATCTCCTACGAGCAGTACTTC | CASSISYEQYF
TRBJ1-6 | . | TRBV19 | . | TGTGCCAGTAGTGGCGCACAGTCCAATTCACCCCTCCACTTT | CASSGAQSNSPLHF
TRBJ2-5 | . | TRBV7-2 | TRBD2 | TGTGCCAGCAGCGCCCCTAGCGGCTTCCAAGAGACCCAGTACTTC | CASSAPSGFQETQYF
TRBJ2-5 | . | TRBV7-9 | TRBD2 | TGTGCCAGCACCTTGACTAGCGGGCAAGAGACCCAGTACTTC | CASTLTSGQETQYF
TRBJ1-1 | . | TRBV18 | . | TGTGCATGTCGGGGGAACACTGAAGCTTTCTTT | CACRGNTEAFF